This T cell receptor (beta chain) was captured in a study of blood T cell repertoires in COVID-19. This clone was observed a single time. Sequenced by immunoSEQ multiplex PCR; TCRdb stores in-frame clones only, minus some. This repertoire shows some 220,000 clones, 75% to 85% found once; its top ten account for 4.5% to 6%. V was clipped by 1 base and J by 1 base; unmatched bases: 2. The CDR3 runs 16 residues. The germline V gene encodes CDR1 KGHDR and CDR2 SFDVKD. The chain uses TRBV24-1 and TRBJ2-2, with 7 bases matching TRBD2. The sequence derives from a man over 45 with COVID-19, enrolled during active disease. The sample comprised peripheral blood. CDR3 residues: CATSDFGGVNTGELFF. CDR3 nucleotides: TGTGCCACCAGTGATTTTGGGGGGGTGAACACCGGGGAGCTGTTTTTT.